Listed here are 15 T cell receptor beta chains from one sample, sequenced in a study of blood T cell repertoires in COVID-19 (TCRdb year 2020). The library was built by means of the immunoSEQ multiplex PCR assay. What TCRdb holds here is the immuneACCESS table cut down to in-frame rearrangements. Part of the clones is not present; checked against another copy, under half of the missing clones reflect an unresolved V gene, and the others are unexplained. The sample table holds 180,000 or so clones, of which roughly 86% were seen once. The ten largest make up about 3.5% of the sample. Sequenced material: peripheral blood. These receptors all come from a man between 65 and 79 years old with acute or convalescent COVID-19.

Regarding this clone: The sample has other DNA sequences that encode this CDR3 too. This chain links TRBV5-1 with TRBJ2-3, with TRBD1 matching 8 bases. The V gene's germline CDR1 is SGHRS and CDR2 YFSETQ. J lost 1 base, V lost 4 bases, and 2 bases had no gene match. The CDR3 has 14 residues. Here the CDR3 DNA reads TGCGCCAGCAGCCTACAGGGGGGCACAGATACGCAGTATTTT. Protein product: CASSLQGGTDTQYF.

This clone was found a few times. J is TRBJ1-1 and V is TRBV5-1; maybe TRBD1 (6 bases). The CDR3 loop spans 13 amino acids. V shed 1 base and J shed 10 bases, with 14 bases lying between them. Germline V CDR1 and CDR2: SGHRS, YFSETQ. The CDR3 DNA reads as TGCGCCAGCAGCTTGATCGGGGGGCGAGCAGCTTTCTTT. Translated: CASSLIGGRAAFF.

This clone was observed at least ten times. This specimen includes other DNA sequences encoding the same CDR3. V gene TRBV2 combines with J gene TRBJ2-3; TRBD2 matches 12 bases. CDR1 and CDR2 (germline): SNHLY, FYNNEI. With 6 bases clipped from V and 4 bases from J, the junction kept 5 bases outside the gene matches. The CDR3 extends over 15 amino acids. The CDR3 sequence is CASSGLAGTADTQYF. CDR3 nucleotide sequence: TGTGCCAGCAGCGGACTAGCGGGGACGGCAGATACGCAGTATTTT.

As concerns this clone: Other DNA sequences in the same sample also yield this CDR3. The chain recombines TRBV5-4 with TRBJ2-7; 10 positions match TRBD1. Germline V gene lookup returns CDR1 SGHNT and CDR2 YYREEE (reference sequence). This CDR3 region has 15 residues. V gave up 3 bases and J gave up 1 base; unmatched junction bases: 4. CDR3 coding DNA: TGTGCCAGCAGCTACCGGGACAGGGGATCCTACGAGCAGTACTTC. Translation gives CASSYRDRGSYEQYF.

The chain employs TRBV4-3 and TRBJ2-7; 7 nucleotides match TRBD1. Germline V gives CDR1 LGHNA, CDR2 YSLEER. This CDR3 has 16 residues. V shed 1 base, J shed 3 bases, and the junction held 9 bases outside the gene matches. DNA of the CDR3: TGCGCCAGCAGCCAAGCCCACAGGGGCCCCCTCTACGAGCAGTACTTC. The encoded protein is CASSQAHRGPLYEQYF.

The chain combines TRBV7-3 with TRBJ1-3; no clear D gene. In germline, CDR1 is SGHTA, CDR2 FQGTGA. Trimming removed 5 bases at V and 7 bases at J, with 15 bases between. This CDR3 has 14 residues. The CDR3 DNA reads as TGTGCCAGCAGCCTTGACCCTTCGGGGAACACCATATATTTT. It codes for CASSLDPSGNTIYF.

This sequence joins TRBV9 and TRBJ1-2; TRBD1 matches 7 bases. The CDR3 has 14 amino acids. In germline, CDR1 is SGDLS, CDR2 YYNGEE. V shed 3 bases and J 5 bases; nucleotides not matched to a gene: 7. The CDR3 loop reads CASSAQAGGYGYTF. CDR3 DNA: TGTGCCAGCAGCGCCCAGGCAGGGGGATATGGCTACACCTTC.

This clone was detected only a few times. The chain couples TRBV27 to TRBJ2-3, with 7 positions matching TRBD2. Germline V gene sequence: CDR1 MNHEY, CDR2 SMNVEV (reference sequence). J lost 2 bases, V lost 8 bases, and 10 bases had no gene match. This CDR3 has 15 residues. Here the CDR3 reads CASSPREAATDTQYF. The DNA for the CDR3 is TGTGCCAGCTCACCTCGGGAGGCCGCCACAGATACGCAGTATTTT.

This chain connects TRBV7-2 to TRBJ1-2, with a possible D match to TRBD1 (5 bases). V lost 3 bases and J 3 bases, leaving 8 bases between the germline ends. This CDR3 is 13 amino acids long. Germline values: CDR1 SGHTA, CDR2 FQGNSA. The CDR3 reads CASSFRRDYGYTF. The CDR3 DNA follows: TGTGCCAGCAGCTTCCGCAGGGACTATGGCTACACCTTC.

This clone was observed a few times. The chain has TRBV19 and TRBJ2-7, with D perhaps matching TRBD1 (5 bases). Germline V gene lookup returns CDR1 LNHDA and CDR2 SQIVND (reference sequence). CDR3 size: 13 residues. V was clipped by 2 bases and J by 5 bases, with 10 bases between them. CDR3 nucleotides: TGTGCCAGTAGTATATGGAAGGACAACGAGCAGTACTTC. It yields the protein CASSIWKDNEQYF.

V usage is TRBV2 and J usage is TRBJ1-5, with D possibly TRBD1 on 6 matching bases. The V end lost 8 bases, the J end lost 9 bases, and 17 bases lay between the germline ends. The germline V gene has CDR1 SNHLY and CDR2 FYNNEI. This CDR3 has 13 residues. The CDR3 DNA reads TGTGCCAGCTCGACAGGCCCCGAGTGGCCCCAGCATTTT. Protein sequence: CASSTGPEWPQHF.

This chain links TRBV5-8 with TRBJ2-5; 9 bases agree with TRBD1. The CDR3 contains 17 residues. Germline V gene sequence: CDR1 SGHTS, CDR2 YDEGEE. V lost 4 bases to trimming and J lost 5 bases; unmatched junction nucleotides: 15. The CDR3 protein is CASSNPRDRVNLETQYF. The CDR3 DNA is TGTGCCAGCAGCAACCCGCGGGACAGGGTTAACTTGGAGACCCAGTACTTC. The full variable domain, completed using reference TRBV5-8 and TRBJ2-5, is EAGVTQSPTHLIKTRGQQATLRCSPISGHTSVYWYQQALGLGLQFLLWYDEGEERNRGNFPPRFSGRQFPNYSSELNVNALELEDSALYLCASSNPRDRVNLETQYFGPGTRLLVL.

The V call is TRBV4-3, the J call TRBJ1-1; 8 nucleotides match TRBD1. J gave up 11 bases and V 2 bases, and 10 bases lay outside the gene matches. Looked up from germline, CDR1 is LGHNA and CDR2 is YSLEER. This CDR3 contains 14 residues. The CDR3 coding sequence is TGCGCCAGCAGCCAATCCGGACAGGGAGGGGCCGCTTTCTTT. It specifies CASSQSGQGGAAFF.

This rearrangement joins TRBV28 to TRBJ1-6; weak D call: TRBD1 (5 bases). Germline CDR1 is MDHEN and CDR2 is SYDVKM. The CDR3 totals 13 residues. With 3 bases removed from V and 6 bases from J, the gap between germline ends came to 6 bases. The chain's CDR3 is CASSFRVNSPLHF. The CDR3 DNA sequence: TGTGCCAGCAGTTTCAGGGTTAATTCACCCCTCCACTTT.

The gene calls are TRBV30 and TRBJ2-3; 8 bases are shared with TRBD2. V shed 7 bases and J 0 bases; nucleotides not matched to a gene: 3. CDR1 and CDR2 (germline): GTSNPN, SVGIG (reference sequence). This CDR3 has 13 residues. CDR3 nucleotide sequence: TGTGCCTCACTAGCGGCTAGCACAGATACGCAGTATTTT. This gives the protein CASLAASTDTQYF. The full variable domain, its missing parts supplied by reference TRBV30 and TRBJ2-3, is SQTIHQWPATLVQPVGSPLSLECTVEGTSNPNLYWYRQAAGRGLQLLFYSVGIGQISSEVPQNLSASRPQDRQFILSSKKLLLSDSGFYLCASLAASTDTQYFGPGTRLTVL.